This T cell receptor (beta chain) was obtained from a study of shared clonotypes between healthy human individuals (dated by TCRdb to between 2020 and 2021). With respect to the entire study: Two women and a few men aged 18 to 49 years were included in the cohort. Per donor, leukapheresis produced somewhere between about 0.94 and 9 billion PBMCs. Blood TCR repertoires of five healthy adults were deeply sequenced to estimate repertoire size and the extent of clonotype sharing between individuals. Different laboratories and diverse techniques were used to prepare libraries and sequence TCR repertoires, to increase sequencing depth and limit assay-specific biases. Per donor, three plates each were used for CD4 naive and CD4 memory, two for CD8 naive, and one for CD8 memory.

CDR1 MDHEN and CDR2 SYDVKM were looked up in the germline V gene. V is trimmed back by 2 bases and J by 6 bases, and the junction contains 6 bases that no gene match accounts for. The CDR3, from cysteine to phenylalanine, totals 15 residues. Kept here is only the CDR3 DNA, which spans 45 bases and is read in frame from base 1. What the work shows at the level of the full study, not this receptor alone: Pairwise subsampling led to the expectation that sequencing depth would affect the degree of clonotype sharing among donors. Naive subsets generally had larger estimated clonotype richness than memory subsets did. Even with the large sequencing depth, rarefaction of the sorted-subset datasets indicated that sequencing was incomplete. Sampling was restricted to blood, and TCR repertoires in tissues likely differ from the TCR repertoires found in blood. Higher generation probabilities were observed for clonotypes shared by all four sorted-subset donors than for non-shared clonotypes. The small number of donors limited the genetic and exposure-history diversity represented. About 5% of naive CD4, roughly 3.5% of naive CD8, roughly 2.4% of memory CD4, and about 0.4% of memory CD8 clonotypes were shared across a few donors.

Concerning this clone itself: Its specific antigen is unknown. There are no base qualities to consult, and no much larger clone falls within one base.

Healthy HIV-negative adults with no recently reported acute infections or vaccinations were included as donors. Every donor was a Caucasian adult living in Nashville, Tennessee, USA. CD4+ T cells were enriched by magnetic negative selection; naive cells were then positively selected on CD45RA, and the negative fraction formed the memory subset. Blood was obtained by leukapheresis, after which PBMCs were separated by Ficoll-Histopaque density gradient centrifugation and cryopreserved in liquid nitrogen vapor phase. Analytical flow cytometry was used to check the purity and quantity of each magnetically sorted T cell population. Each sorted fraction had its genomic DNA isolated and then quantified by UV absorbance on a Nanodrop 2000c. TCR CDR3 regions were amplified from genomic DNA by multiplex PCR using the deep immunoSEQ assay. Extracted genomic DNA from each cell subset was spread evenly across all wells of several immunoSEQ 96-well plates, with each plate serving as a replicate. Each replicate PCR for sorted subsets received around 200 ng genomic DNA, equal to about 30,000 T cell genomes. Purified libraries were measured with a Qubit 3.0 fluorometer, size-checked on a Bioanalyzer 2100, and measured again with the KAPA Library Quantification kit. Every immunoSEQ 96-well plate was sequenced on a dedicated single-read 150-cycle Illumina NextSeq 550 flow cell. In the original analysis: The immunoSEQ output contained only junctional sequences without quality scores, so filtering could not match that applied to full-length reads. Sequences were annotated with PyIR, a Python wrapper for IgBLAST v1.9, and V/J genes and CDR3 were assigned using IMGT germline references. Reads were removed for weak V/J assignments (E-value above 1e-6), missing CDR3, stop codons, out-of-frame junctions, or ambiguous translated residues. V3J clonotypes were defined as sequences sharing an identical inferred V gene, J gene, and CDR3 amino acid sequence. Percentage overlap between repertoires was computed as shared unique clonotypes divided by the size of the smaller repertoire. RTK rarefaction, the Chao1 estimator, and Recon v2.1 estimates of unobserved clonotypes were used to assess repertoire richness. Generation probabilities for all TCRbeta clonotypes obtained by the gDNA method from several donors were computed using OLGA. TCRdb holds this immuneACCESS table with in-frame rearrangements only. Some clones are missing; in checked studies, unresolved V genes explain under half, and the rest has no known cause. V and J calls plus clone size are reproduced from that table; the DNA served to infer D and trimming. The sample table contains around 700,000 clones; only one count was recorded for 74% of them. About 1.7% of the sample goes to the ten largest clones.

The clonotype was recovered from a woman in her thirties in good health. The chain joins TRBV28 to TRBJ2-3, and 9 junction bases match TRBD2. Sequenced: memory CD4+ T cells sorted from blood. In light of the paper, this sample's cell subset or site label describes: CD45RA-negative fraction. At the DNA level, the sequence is TGTGCCAGCAGTTTAGCTAGCGGGACATCGGATACGCAGTATTTT. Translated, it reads CASSLASGTSDTQYF.